This TCR beta chain was identified in a study of neurological immune-mediated disorders. Via MiXCR, TCRdb re-called the 5' RACE reads, giving one row per CDR3 protein. Of roughly 31,000 distinct CDR3 sequences listed, roughly a quarter are singletons. Trimming cost V 4 bases and J 4 bases; bases outside gene matches: 6. The CDR3 contains 16 residues. Germline V gene data show CDR1 as SGHTA and CDR2 as FQGNSA. This clonotype was detected ten times or more. The chain has TRBV7-2 and TRBJ1-6; 8 positions agree with TRBD1. Sequencing was carried out using CD4+ T cells from blood. The TCR sequence derives from a man aged 45 to 65 with HTLV-1-associated myelopathy (HAM/TSP). The CDR3 loop is CASSSAGTGYNSPLHF. The CDR3 nucleotides read TGTGCCAGCAGCTCTGCCGGGACAGGATATAATTCACCCCTCCACTTT. Using reference TRBV7-2 and TRBJ1-6 for the parts outside the CDR3, the full variable domain is GAGVSQSPSNKVTEKGKDVELRCDPISGHTALYWYRQSLGQGLEFLIYFQGNSAPDKSGLPSDRFSAERTGGSVSTLTIQRTQQEDSAVYLCASSSAGTGYNSPLHFGNGTRLTVT.